The clone carrying this TCR beta chain was counted between two and nine times. The ends were cut back, 0 bases at V and 4 bases at J, with 8 bases in the middle. The CDR3 is made up of 15 amino acids. Germline CDR1 and CDR2: SGHRS and YFSETQ. Constant-region reverse primers amplified full-length variable regions, followed by semi-nested Nested Universal Primer A PCR. TCRdb passed the 5' RACE reads through MiXCR, listing each CDR3 protein once. This repertoire shows just under 65,000 distinct CDR3 sequences, 20% to 25% found once; its top ten account for about 3%. Sequenced sample: memory CD4+ T cells sorted from a lymph node. Subset described: memory CD4+ T cells, CD4+CD45RO+CD25-. This chain connects TRBV5-1 to TRBJ1-6; D uncertain. This sequence was found in a female donor with breast cancer. CDR3 in amino acids: CASSLDGNYNSPLHF. CDR3 sequence (DNA): TGCGCCAGCAGCTTGGATGGGAATTATAATTCACCCCTCCACTTT.